The 9 T cell receptor beta chains given below trace back to one sample, sequenced in a study of blood T cells in healthy people across ages. Combining a sample-barcoded 5' primer with a J-beta primer mix, a second PCR ran for roughly 6 to 12 cycles. TCRdb processed the 5' RACE reads anew with MiXCR; each CDR3 protein has one entry. The repertoire includes approximately 770,000 distinct CDR3 sequences, 58% of them detected once, and approximately 23% sits in the top ten. Material for sequencing was blood. The receptors shown here come from a man aged 25 to 45 in good health.

A remark on this clonotype: At one boundary the junction diverges from the germline segment, which might be a read error. J is TRBJ2-1 and V is TRBV7-6, with 10 bases identical to TRBD1. The germline V gene has CDR1 SGHVS and CDR2 FNYEAQ. The CDR3 has 15 residues. CDR3 bases: TGTGCCGGCAGCCCGGGACAGGGGTCCTTCAATGAGCAGTTCTTC. This encodes CAGSPGQGSFNEQFF.

The V gene is TRBV7-8, the J gene TRBJ2-5; TRBD2 aligns across 9 bases. This CDR3 is built from 16 residues. Germline V gene sequence: CDR1 SGHVS, CDR2 FQNEAQ. Unmatched junction bases numbered 9, after V lost 2 bases and J lost 5 bases. The CDR3 nucleotides are TGTGCCAGCAGCTTATGGGGGGGGACTAGCATTGAGACCCAGTACTTC. Protein: CASSLWGGTSIETQYF.

This clonotype was found a few times. The rearrangement joins TRBV10-3 to TRBJ2-6; 8 nucleotides line up with TRBD1. From germline, CDR1 is ENHRY and CDR2 SYGVKD. J was trimmed by 1 base and V by 10 bases; bases with no gene match: 18. The CDR3 runs to 19 residues. Here the CDR3 DNA reads TGTGCCACATGGGACCCCGAGACAGGGGAGGTATCTGGGGCCAACGTCCTGACTTTC. Residues: CATWDPETGEVSGANVLTF.

Only a few counts were recorded for this clonotype. The V call is TRBV18, the J call TRBJ2-5, with D perhaps assigned TRBD1 or TRBD2 (8 bases each). Trimming removed 3 bases at V and 4 bases at J, with 15 bases between. Germline loops: CDR1 KGHSH, CDR2 LQKENI. This CDR3 comprises 15 residues. CDR3 nucleotides: TGTGCCAGCTCACCTATAGCGGGGACAGGAGAGACCCAGTACTTC. Protein sequence: CASSPIAGTGETQYF.

This chain uses TRBV6-6 with TRBJ1-5; possibly TRBD1 for D (5 bases). The CDR3 covers 14 residues. The V and J ends lost 6 bases and 5 bases respectively, with 14 bases between them. Germline V gene data show CDR1 as MNHNY and CDR2 as SVGAGI (reference sequence). The CDR3 coding sequence is TGTGCCAGCAGCGGACCCAGGGTGGATCAGCCCCAGCATTTT. It encodes CASSGPRVDQPQHF.

The rearrangement links TRBV5-1 to TRBJ2-5, with a possible D match to TRBD2 (6 bases). Per the germline V gene, CDR1 is SGHRS and CDR2 is YFSETQ. This CDR3 is 16 amino acids long. The V end lost 3 bases, the J end lost 5 bases, and 20 bases lay between the germline ends. CDR3 coding DNA: TGCGCCAGCAGCTACTCGGGACGAGCGGGCGGGGAGACCCAGTACTTC. It translates to CASSYSGRAGGETQYF.

The V and J genes are TRBV10-2 and TRBJ2-7; D is unresolved. The CDR3 loop spans 12 amino acids. Between the trimmed V and J ends, which lost 6 bases and 4 bases, there was a span of 10 bases. Germline CDR1 and CDR2: WSHSY and SAAADI. The CDR3 DNA reads as TGCGCCAGCAGAGCACAGAGATACGAGCAGTACTTC. This sequence encodes CASRAQRYEQYF.

This clonotype was seen a handful of times. CDR3 in DNA: TGCGCCAGCAGCTTTAACATCGGGTCTAGCTTCAATGAGCAGTTCTTC. It encodes CASSFNIGSSFNEQFF. V gene TRBV5-1 combines with J gene TRBJ2-1, with a possible D match to TRBD2 (5 bases). The V end lost 2 bases, the J end lost 6 bases, and 18 bases lay between the germline ends. This CDR3 is built from 16 residues. Germline CDR1 reads SGHRS; CDR2 reads YFSETQ.

V is TRBV7-2 and J is TRBJ2-3; D assignment may be TRBD1 or TRBD2 (5 bases each). Germline CDR1 reads SGHTA; CDR2 reads FQGNSA. This CDR3 has 17 amino acids. V was trimmed by 1 base and J by 9 bases, leaving 23 bases between them. CDR3 region: CASSLVGDPNLKLTQYF. CDR3 nucleotides: TGTGCCAGCAGCTTAGTCGGGGACCCTAATCTCAAATTAACGCAGTATTTT. Full variable domain (remainder filled in from reference TRBV7-2 and TRBJ2-3): GAGVSQSPSNKVTEKGKDVELRCDPISGHTALYWYRQSLGQGLEFLIYFQGNSAPDKSGLPSDRFSAERTGGSVSTLTIQRTQQEDSAVYLCASSLVGDPNLKLTQYFGPGTRLTVL.